A single T cell receptor (beta chain) is shown here with its context. The antigen this receptor binds is unknown. Base quality data are lacking; no much larger clone is found one base away. Taken from cysteine to phenylalanine, the CDR3 has 16 residues. The retained sequence is limited to the CDR3, 48 bases, with the frame set at the first base. Reading the germline V gene (reference sequence) gives CDR1 LNHDA and CDR2 SQIVND. V gives up 0 bases and J gives up 0 bases, and the segment between their germline ends measures 12 bases. What the time point label conveys for this sample: baseline before first vaccination. Vaccinee samples came from UK trials COV001 and COV002, including a single-blind randomized controlled phase 2/3 trial of AZD1222 (ChAdOx1 nCoV-19) in healthy adults. Trial participant PBMC samples were collected at day 0 and day 28 after the second dose for TCRbeta chain sequencing. This entry belongs to a study of T cell responses to AZD1222 COVID-19 vaccine listed by TCRdb under 2021. Background on the whole study: AZD1222 recipients with second doses at about 4 weeks or about 12 weeks were pooled, because spike-specific TCR depth and breadth did not differ between schedules. Trial participants were enrolled by age into 18-55, 56-69 and 70-plus year subgroups, with around 150, 28 and 57 TCR-sequenced participants respectively. A total of approximately 240 trial participants underwent TCR sequencing, of whom about 200 received two doses of AZD1222 and some 25 received two doses of the MenACWY control vaccine.

Here is what the overall study found, with its caveats: The vaccine-associated CD4 TCRs covered the entire spike protein, and the dominant responses fell in regions 160-218 and 743-854. Participants were mostly white British, with more females than males. The authors suggested clonal diversity may have been underestimated. Reportedly, almost half of the unique spike-specific TCRs recognized epitopes lying outside the regions that are mutated in the B.1.351 and B.1.1.7 variants. Only six or seven AZD1222 recipients were SARS-CoV-2 seropositive at baseline, limiting conclusions about previously exposed vaccinees. After two AZD1222 doses, both the breadth and the depth of spike-specific TCRs were significantly higher than at day 0 and than in MenACWY recipients. The 56-69-year group was small, and its depth increase did not reach significance, likely because of low power. Because no samples from the day 14 peak response were available, repertoires could be characterized only after the peak T cell response.

The CDR3 regions of human TCRbeta chains were analyzed by immunosequencing. In the paper's pipeline: Repertoire TCRs were checked for matches against a reference library of SARS-CoV-2-specific TCRs that had been generated using the MIRA antigen-specificity platform. Breadth was defined as the fraction of unique TCRs that were SARS-CoV-2-associated. Depth was defined as the fraction of total T cells that were SARS-CoV-2-associated. Using the MIRA data, each spike-specific TCR was assigned both to the spike region to which the TCR was reactive and to a CD4 or CD8 class. Log10-transformed breadth and depth values were compared by one-way ANOVA with Sidak's multiple comparisons tests. What TCRdb holds here is the immuneACCESS table cut down to in-frame rearrangements. Part of the clones is not present; checked against another copy, under half of the missing clones reflect an unresolved V gene, and the others are unexplained. V and J calls and clone size come straight from that table; D and trimming were deduced from the DNA. This sample lists 95,000 to 150,000 clones; about 90% were detected once. About 1.1% of the sample is in the top ten clones.

Recombination connected TRBV19 to TRBJ2-7; the D gene cannot be resolved beyond TRBD1 or TRBD2, each matching 5 bases. The sequence derives from an adult in good health. The sample was peripheral blood, taken on day 0 of AZD1222 vaccination. The CDR3 reads CASSIDPGPGSYEQYF. The bases read TGTGCCAGTAGTATAGATCCGGGGCCAGGCTCCTACGAGCAGTACTTC.